What follows describes a single T cell receptor (beta chain). Its antigen remains unidentified. After isolation, RNA underwent reverse transcription to generate cDNA as the sequencing template. Libraries were prepared by immunoSEQ multiplex PCR; TCRdb keeps only in-frame clonotypes and omits some of them. The sample includes roughly 190,000 clones, 50% to 60% of them seen just once. These data originate in a study of CD8+ T cells in alopecia areata. General study results and limits: The treated group had a single nonresponder, limiting CD8+ expansion-response conclusions. There were also resident alphabeta T cells of normal skin sequenced in scalp samples.

Germline V gene lookup returns CDR1 LNHDA and CDR2 SQIVND (reference sequence). CDR3 length: 15 residues. The V and J ends lost 9 bases and 0 bases, in that order; junction bases with no gene match: 8. The sample's treatment: oral pan-JAK inhibitor, 5-10 mg twice daily. Punch biopsies of lesional scalp, plus peripheral blood, were taken from alopecia areata patients. PBMCs provided sorted CD4+ and CD8+ T cells. The receptor was isolated from a human donor with alopecia areata. Specimen: CD4+ T cells sorted from blood, collected at week 4, from a patient treated with tofacitinib. The V call is TRBV19, the J call TRBJ1-3, with TRBD1 identical over 7 bases. The CDR3 protein is CASRDSLFSGNTIYF. In nucleotides, the CDR3 is TGTGCCAGCAGGGACAGTCTATTCTCTGGAAACACCATATATTTT. The variable domain in full, completed from reference TRBV19 and TRBJ1-3, reads DGGITQSPKYLFRKEGQNVTLSCEQNLNHDAMYWYRQDPGQGLRLIYYSQIVNDFQKGDIAEGYSVSREKKESFPLTVTSAQKNPTAFYLCASRDSLFSGNTIYFGEGSWLTVV.